The 23 T cell receptor beta chains below all came from one sample that was sequenced in a study of cytomegalovirus exposure and HLA in healthy donors (dated 2017 in TCRdb). The library was generated by the immunoSEQ multiplex PCR assay. For the multiplex PCR, a mixture combining 60 forward primers for TCR Vbeta segments and 13 reverse primers for TCR Jbeta segments was used. The immuneACCESS repertoire file appears here via TCRdb, limited to in-frame rearrangements. These files lack a portion of the clones; in checked studies, under half of the deficit traces to unresolved V genes, and the cause of the others is not known. The sample table shows about 140,000 clones, and around 78% are seen once. About 6.8% of the sample lies in the top ten. Sequenced material: PBMCs. These receptors all stem from a woman in her 40s in good health and CMV-seropositive.

The gene calls are TRBV5-1 and TRBJ2-3; D not certain. The CDR3 is 13 residues long. Germline values: CDR1 SGHRS, CDR2 YFSETQ. V was pared by 7 bases and J by 2 bases, with 11 bases between. The CDR3 coding sequence is TGCGCCAGCCGGCAGAGCGACACAGATACGCAGTATTTT. It codes for CASRQSDTDTQYF.

The chain recombines TRBV4-1 with TRBJ2-7; TRBD2 matches 7 bases. V was clipped by 4 bases and J by 0 bases; unmatched bases: 3. The V gene's germline CDR1 is MGHRA and CDR2 YSYEKL. The CDR3 loop spans 14 amino acids. In DNA, the CDR3 is TGCGCCAGCAGCCCCGGCGGGAGCTCCTACGAGCAGTACTTC. This sequence encodes CASSPGGSSYEQYF.

Concerning this clone itself: One junction end disagrees with the germline gene, perhaps due to a read error. This chain connects TRBV7-9 to TRBJ2-7, with TRBD2 as a possible D gene (6 bases). Germline V CDR1 and CDR2: SEHNR, FQNEAQ (reference sequence). This CDR3 region has 12 residues. CDR3 protein: CSSSLVEGEQYF. CDR3 sequence (DNA): TGTTCCAGCAGCTTAGTGGAGGGCGAGCAGTACTTC. Variable domain in full (rest from reference TRBV7-9 and TRBJ2-7): DTGVSQNPRHKITKRGQNVTFRCDPISEHNRLYWYRQTLGQGPEFLTYFQNEAQLEKSRLLSDRFSAERPKGSFSTLEIQRTEQGDSAMYLCSSSLVEGEQYFGPGTRLTVT.

J is TRBJ2-1 and V is TRBV11-2, with 8 bases fitting TRBD1. Looked up from germline, CDR1 is SGHAT and CDR2 is FQNNGV. V was clipped by 1 base and J by 5 bases; unmatched bases: 10. The CDR3 sequence is 17 residues long. The CDR3 DNA is TGTGCCAGCAGCTTAGGAAGTCGGACAGGGTCGGACAATGAGCAGTTCTTC. This codes for CASSLGSRTGSDNEQFF.

V gene TRBV5-1 combines with J gene TRBJ2-1; 8 nucleotides agree with TRBD2. The CDR3 consists of 16 residues. The ends lost 0 bases at V and 2 bases at J; junction bases unmatched: 4. Germline CDR1 reads SGHRS; CDR2 reads YFSETQ. The CDR3 loop is CASSLVGSGTYNEQFF. CDR3 nucleotides: TGCGCCAGCAGCTTGGTTGGTAGCGGGACCTACAATGAGCAGTTCTTC.

The J gene is TRBJ2-7, the V gene TRBV27, with 9 bases that match TRBD1. The CDR3 has 15 amino acids. The ends lost 3 bases at V and 5 bases at J; junction bases unmatched: 8. Germline V gene data show CDR1 as MNHEY and CDR2 as SMNVEV (reference sequence). The CDR3, as DNA: TGTGCCAGCAGTTTTATAGGACAGGGGTTCCACGAGCAGTACTTC. It codes for CASSFIGQGFHEQYF.

The chain is built from TRBV5-8 and TRBJ2-4; D is possibly TRBD2 (6 bases). The CDR3 totals 14 residues. The germline V and J ends were trimmed by 7 bases and 1 base, with 12 bases remaining between them. The V gene's germline CDR1 is SGHTS and CDR2 YDEGEE. The CDR3, as DNA: TGTGCCAGCGCCCTTGGGGGGGCCAAAAACATTCAGTACTTC. This codes for CASALGGAKNIQYF. Full variable domain (remainder filled in from reference TRBV5-8 and TRBJ2-4): EAGVTQSPTHLIKTRGQQATLRCSPISGHTSVYWYQQALGLGLQFLLWYDEGEERNRGNFPPRFSGRQFPNYSSELNVNALELEDSALYLCASALGGAKNIQYFGAGTRLSVL.

This chain links TRBV6-1 with TRBJ2-7, with a weak D call TRBD2 (6 bases). CDR1 and CDR2 (germline): MNHNS, SASEGT. The germline V and J ends were trimmed by 6 bases and 1 base, with 10 bases remaining between them. The CDR3 runs to 13 residues. The CDR3 protein is CASRGGISYEQYF. CDR3 DNA sequence: TGTGCCAGCAGGGGGGGTATTTCCTACGAGCAGTACTTC.

V gene TRBV18 combines with J gene TRBJ2-7; D gene ambiguous. Germline V gene lookup returns CDR1 KGHSH and CDR2 LQKENI. CDR3 size: 11 residues. V was trimmed by 4 bases and J by 4 bases, leaving 5 bases between them. CDR3: CASSLKYEQYF. For the CDR3, the DNA is TGTGCCAGCTCACTCAAATACGAGCAGTACTTC.

The chain employs TRBV29-1 and TRBJ2-7; TRBD1 matches 8 bases. Germline values: CDR1 SQVTM, CDR2 ANQGSEA. V was clipped by 7 bases and J by 5 bases; unmatched bases: 7. This CDR3 has 12 amino acids. CDR3 loop: CSAGQGIDEQYF. The CDR3 DNA reads TGCAGCGCCGGACAGGGTATCGACGAGCAGTACTTC.

The chain has TRBV11-3 and TRBJ2-5; the D is unclear. Trimming left V 0 bases short and J 1 base short, with 6 bases between. This CDR3 comprises 14 residues. Per germline, CDR1 SGHNT and CDR2 YENEEA. The CDR3 nucleotides read TGTGCCAGCAGCTTAGAACAGACCCAAGAGACCCAGTACTTC. Residues: CASSLEQTQETQYF.

This chain links TRBV7-2 with TRBJ1-5; no definite D call. The CDR3 consists of 13 residues. The germline V gene has CDR1 SGHTA and CDR2 FQGNSA. The V end was cut by 2 bases, the J end by 0 bases, with 2 bases between. CDR3 coding DNA: TGTGCCAGCAGCTTACTTAGCAATCAGCCCCAGCATTTT. Its protein is CASSLLSNQPQHF.

The CDR3 DNA sequence: TGCGCCAGCAGCTCAACCGGGACTAGGGGTGAGCAGTTCTTC. Translated, it gives CASSSTGTRGEQFF. The chain joins TRBV5-1 to TRBJ2-1, with 8 positions matching TRBD2. Germline V gives CDR1 SGHRS, CDR2 YFSETQ. The CDR3 has 14 residues. V was pared by 3 bases and J by 9 bases, with 8 bases of the junction left unmatched.

This chain joins TRBV6-5 and TRBJ1-2; 7 bases are a match to TRBD1. V trimming: 7 bases; J trimming: 4 bases; junction bases outside the gene matches: 9. CDR1 and CDR2 from the germline V gene are MNHEY and SVGAGI. This CDR3 is 14 amino acids long. The DNA for the CDR3 is TGTGCCAGCAACCAAGGGGGCGCAGGCTATGGCTACACCTTC. As protein: CASNQGGAGYGYTF.

The V and J genes are TRBV5-1 and TRBJ2-5; TRBD2 aligns across 8 bases. V gave up 5 bases and J gave up 0 bases; unmatched junction bases: 6. In germline, CDR1 is SGHRS, CDR2 YFSETQ. This CDR3 is 15 amino acids long. The CDR3 loop reads CASSYRAGDQETQYF. CDR3 coding DNA: TGCGCCAGCAGTTACCGAGCGGGAGACCAAGAGACCCAGTACTTC.

The chain employs TRBV29-1 and TRBJ2-3; TRBD2 agrees at 15 bases. The CDR3 extends over 17 amino acids. Germline trimming cut 6 bases from V and 1 base from J; bases unmatched to any gene: 8. In germline, CDR1 is SQVTM, CDR2 ANQGSEA. This CDR3 reads CSVSGTSGRRGTDTQYF. DNA of the CDR3: TGCAGCGTCTCCGGGACTAGCGGGAGGAGGGGCACAGATACGCAGTATTTT.

This chain connects TRBV7-7 to TRBJ2-1; 9 bases fit TRBD2. CDR3 length equals 16 residues. Germline V lookup: CDR1 SSHAT, CDR2 FNYEAQ (reference sequence). CDR3 in DNA: TGTGCTAGCGGCCCACATAGCGGGAGCTCCTACAATGAGCAGTTCTTC. It codes for CASGPHSGSSYNEQFF.

The chain joins TRBV7-6 to TRBJ2-1, with 7 bases matching TRBD2. V shed 5 bases, J shed 3 bases, and the junction held 7 bases outside the gene matches. CDR1 SGHVS and CDR2 FNYEAQ come from the germline V gene. CDR3 length equals 15 residues. The CDR3: CASSPRASGYNEQFF. CDR3 in DNA: TGTGCCAGCAGCCCCCGGGCTAGCGGCTACAATGAGCAGTTCTTC.

The chain joins TRBV18 to TRBJ2-2; 10 bases fit TRBD2. Germline CDR1 KGHSH, CDR2 LQKENI. V shed 3 bases, J shed 3 bases, and the junction held 10 bases outside the gene matches. The CDR3 contains 18 residues. The CDR3 bases are TGTGCCAGCTCACCCCGCGACTCTCTAGCGGGAGACACCGGGGAGCTGTTTTTT. Protein product: CASSPRDSLAGDTGELFF.

The rearrangement joins TRBV28 to TRBJ2-3; no definite D call. CDR3 length: 13 amino acids. Trimming stripped 6 bases from V and 0 bases from J, with 7 bases between. Looked up from germline, CDR1 is MDHEN and CDR2 is SYDVKM. CDR3 region: CASRTTSTDTQYF. The CDR3 region has the DNA TGTGCCAGCAGAACCACTAGCACAGATACGCAGTATTTT. Variable domain in full (rest from reference TRBV28 and TRBJ2-3): DVKVTQSSRYLVKRTGEKVFLECVQDMDHENMFWYRQDPGLGLRLIYFSYDVKMKEKGDIPEGYSVSREKKERFSLILESASTNQTSMYLCASRTTSTDTQYFGPGTRLTVL.

The chain is built from TRBV6-1 and TRBJ2-1; 7 bases are shared with TRBD2. J gave up 5 bases and V 6 bases, and 4 bases lay outside the gene matches. Germline lookup yields CDR1 MNHNS and CDR2 SASEGT. This CDR3 is built from 13 residues. DNA for the CDR3: TGTGCCAGCAGGACTAGCCTAAACAATGAGCAGTTCTTC. Amino acids: CASRTSLNNEQFF.

The chain links TRBV28 to TRBJ2-1; D is uncertain. V lost 2 bases and J 6 bases, leaving 8 bases between the germline ends. Germline V gene lookup returns CDR1 MDHEN and CDR2 SYDVKM. The CDR3 is 13 residues long. CDR3 sequence: CASSLGRLNEQFF. CDR3 sequence (DNA): TGTGCCAGCAGTTTAGGTCGACTCAATGAGCAGTTCTTC. Complete variable domain (other parts from reference TRBV28 and TRBJ2-1): DVKVTQSSRYLVKRTGEKVFLECVQDMDHENMFWYRQDPGLGLRLIYFSYDVKMKEKGDIPEGYSVSREKKERFSLILESASTNQTSMYLCASSLGRLNEQFFGPGTRLTVL.

V is TRBV27 and J is TRBJ1-1; D perhaps matches TRBD1 (5 bases). Looked up from germline, CDR1 is MNHEY and CDR2 is SMNVEV (reference sequence). This CDR3 is 13 amino acids long. V was cut by 2 bases and J by 7 bases, with 11 bases left in between. The DNA of the CDR3 is TGTGCCAGCAGTTTAGTAGGCGACAGTGAAGCTTTCTTT. It yields the protein CASSLVGDSEAFF.